The clone carrying this TCR beta chain was seen a few times. Its antigen is as yet unknown. This table comes from immunoSEQ multiplex PCR, and its TCRdb copy is limited to in-frame clones, with some not included. Of 100,000 to 150,000 clones in the sample, 86% were seen once. This CDR3 is 11 amino acids long. Germline CDR1 reads PRHDT; CDR2 reads FYEKMQ (reference sequence). V lost 6 bases, J lost 6 bases, and 9 bases lay in between. These data originate in a study of T cell responses to AZD1222 COVID-19 vaccine. Findings and caveats of the study: Per reports, nearly half of all spike-specific TCRs target regions that are unmutated in variants. At baseline, just 5 or 6 AZD1222 recipients tested seropositive.

The rearrangement joins TRBV13 to TRBJ2-7; D might be TRBD1 (5 bases). The sample consisted of peripheral blood, taken on day 0 of AZD1222 vaccination. The receptor's source is an adult in good health. DNA for the CDR3: TGTGCCAGCAGTACAGGCCGCGAGCAGTACTTC. Translating gives CASSTGREQYF.